This passage covers 9 T cell receptor beta chains from one sample sequenced in a study of blood T cell repertoires in COVID-19. Measured with immunoSEQ multiplex PCR; TCRdb has only the in-frame clones, and not every one. This table holds about 73,000 clones, about 86% found once. Sequenced input: peripheral blood. Source of these receptors: a man in his fifties or sixties with active COVID-19.

The gene calls are TRBV4-1 and TRBJ1-6; 8 nucleotides match TRBD1. Germline-derived CDR1 and CDR2 are MGHRA and YSYEKL. The CDR3 length is 16 residues. V dropped 4 bases and J dropped 6; count of bases not matched to a gene: 8. The CDR3 DNA follows: TGCGCCAGCAGCCCTTCCTGGACAGGGTTTAATTCACCCCTCCACTTT. Translating gives CASSPSWTGFNSPLHF.

The chain is built from TRBV3-1 (or the pseudogene TRBV3-2) and TRBJ1-2; 9 nucleotides match TRBD1. Germline lookup yields CDR1 LGHDT and CDR2 YNNKEL (reference sequence). CDR3 length equals 16 residues. V lost 1 base to trimming and J lost 4 bases; unmatched junction nucleotides: 7. The CDR3, as DNA: TGTGCCAGCAGCCAAGGTACAGGGGGCGTGAGCTATGGCTACACCTTC. This sequence encodes CASSQGTGGVSYGYTF.

The chain uses TRBV30 and TRBJ2-7; 8 bases match TRBD1. The CDR3 sequence is 14 residues long. Germline trimming cut 5 bases from V and 1 base from J; bases unmatched to any gene: 7. The germline CDR1 and CDR2 sequences are GTSNPN and SVGIG (reference sequence). The CDR3 reads CAWYSGTGSYEQYF. CDR3 nucleotides: TGTGCCTGGTACTCCGGGACAGGTTCCTACGAGCAGTACTTC.

The rearrangement joins TRBV10-3 to TRBJ2-1, with TRBD2 matching 7 bases. V lost 5 bases, J lost 5 bases, and 21 bases stayed unmatched. The CDR3 covers 19 residues. Per germline, CDR1 ENHRY and CDR2 SYGVKD. CDR3: CAISPVGQGQAGSHNEQFF. CDR3 in DNA: TGTGCCATCAGTCCGGTGGGGCAAGGGCAAGCGGGGAGCCACAATGAGCAGTTCTTC.

The chain recombines TRBV20-1 with TRBJ2-7; D is possibly TRBD1 (6 bases). The ends were cut back, 4 bases at V and 5 bases at J, with 9 bases in the middle. Per germline, CDR1 DFQATT and CDR2 SNEGSKA (reference sequence). The CDR3 runs 11 residues. CDR3 sequence reads: CSANKGDEQYF. CDR3 nucleotide sequence: TGCAGTGCTAACAAGGGGGACGAGCAGTACTTC.

This rearrangement joins TRBV6-5 to TRBJ1-2; maybe TRBD1 (5 bases). In germline, CDR1 is MNHEY, CDR2 SVGAGI. This CDR3 has 13 amino acids. V was cut by 6 bases and J by 5 bases, with 13 bases left in between. CDR3 in DNA: TGTGCCAGCAGCCAGGGCAGGAAGTATGGCTACACCTTC. It translates to CASSQGRKYGYTF.

The chain recombines TRBV7-9 with TRBJ2-7, with 12 bases identical to TRBD1. CDR1 is SEHNR, CDR2 FQNEAQ, per germline (reference sequence). The CDR3 loop spans 17 amino acids. V lost 5 bases to trimming and J lost 3 bases; unmatched junction nucleotides: 11. The CDR3 here is CASSAGAGQGAFYEQYF. The CDR3 region has the DNA TGTGCCAGCAGCGCCGGGGCGGGACAGGGGGCTTTCTACGAGCAGTACTTC.

The chain uses TRBV28 and TRBJ2-5; D remains ambiguous. Germline V CDR1 and CDR2: MDHEN, SYDVKM. CDR3 length: 13 amino acids. V was shortened by 4 bases and J by 1 base, with 7 bases between the two germline ends. The CDR3 is CASSSGSQETQYF. The CDR3 bases are TGTGCCAGCAGTTCGGGTAGCCAAGAGACCCAGTACTTC.

The rearrangement links TRBV4-3 to TRBJ2-1; 7 nucleotides align to TRBD2. Germline-derived CDR1 and CDR2 are LGHNA and YSLEER. J was trimmed by 2 bases and V by 4 bases; bases with no gene match: 11. The length of the CDR3 is 17 residues. CDR3 amino acids: CASSRGLASGTYNEQFF. CDR3 in DNA: TGCGCCAGCAGCCGGGGTCTTGCTAGCGGAACCTACAATGAGCAGTTCTTC.